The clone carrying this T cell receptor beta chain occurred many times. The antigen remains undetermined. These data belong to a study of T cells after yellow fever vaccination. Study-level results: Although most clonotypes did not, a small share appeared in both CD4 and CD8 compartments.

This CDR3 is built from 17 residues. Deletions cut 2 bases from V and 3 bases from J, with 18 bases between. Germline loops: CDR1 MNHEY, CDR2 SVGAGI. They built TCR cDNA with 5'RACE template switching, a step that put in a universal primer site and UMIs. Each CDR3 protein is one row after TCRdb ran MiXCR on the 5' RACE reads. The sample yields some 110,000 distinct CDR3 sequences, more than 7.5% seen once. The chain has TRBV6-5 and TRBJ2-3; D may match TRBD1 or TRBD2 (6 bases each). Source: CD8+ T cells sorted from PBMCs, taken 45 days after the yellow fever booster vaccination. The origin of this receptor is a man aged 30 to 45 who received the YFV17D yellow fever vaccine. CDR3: CASSYLPPGAGTDTQYF. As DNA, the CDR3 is TGTGCCAGCAGTTACCTTCCTCCGGGGGCGGGAACAGATACGCAGTATTTT.